The count of the clone carrying this TCR beta chain is one. These data originate in a study of blood T cell repertoires in COVID-19. Study as a whole: The United States, Italy and Spain were the sources of the acute and convalescent COVID-19 samples.

Germline V lookup: CDR1 LNHDA, CDR2 SQIVND (reference sequence). V was cut by 1 base and J by 10 bases, with 7 bases left in between. The CDR3 consists of 11 residues. In the source study's methods: Amplified reference gene primers provided the basis for estimating nucleated cell counts. TCRdb keeps only in-frame clones here, not all; method: immunoSEQ multiplex PCR. Clonal size and the V and J genes are those of that table, whereas D and trimming came from the DNA. The table records under 200,000 clones, approximately 86% of them present only once. This clonotype originated in a woman older than 75 with acute or convalescent COVID-19. The chain is built from TRBV19 and TRBJ1-1; weak D call: TRBD1 (6 bases). Sequenced material: peripheral blood. The CDR3 loop is CASSIVGGAFF. The DNA of the CDR3 is TGTGCCAGTAGTATAGTAGGGGGAGCTTTCTTT.